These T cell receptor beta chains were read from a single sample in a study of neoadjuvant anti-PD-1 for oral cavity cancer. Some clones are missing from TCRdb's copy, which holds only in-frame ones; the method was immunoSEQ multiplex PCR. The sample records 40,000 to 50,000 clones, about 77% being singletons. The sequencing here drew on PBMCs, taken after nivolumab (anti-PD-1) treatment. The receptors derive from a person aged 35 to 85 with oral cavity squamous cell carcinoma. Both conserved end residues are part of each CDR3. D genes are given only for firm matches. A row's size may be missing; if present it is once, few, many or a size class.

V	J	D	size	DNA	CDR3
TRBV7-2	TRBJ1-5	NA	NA	TGTGCCAGCAGCAATTCGGGGACCCAGCCCCAGCATTTT	CASSNSGTQPQHF
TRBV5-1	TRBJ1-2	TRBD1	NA	TGCGCCAGCAGCCCGACAGGGGACTATGGCTACACCTTC	CASSPTGDYGYTF
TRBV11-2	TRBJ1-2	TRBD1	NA	TGTGCCAGCAGCTTAGTAACGGGACAGGGGGACTATGGCTACACCTTC	CASSLVTGQGDYGYTF
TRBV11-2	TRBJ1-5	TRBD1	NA	TGTGCCAGCAACCGGGACAGCGGGAATCAGCCCCAGCATTTT	CASNRDSGNQPQHF
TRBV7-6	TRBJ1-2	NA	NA	TGTGCCAGCACCCCCGCGATAAGCTACACCTTC	CASTPAISYTF
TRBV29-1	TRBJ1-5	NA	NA	TGCAGCGTCACACAGGAGAACAATCAGCCCCAGCATTTT	CSVTQENNQPQHF
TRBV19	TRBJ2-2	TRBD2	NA	TGTGCCAGTAGGAATAGCGGGGCGAGAACCGGGGAGCTGTTTTTT	CASRNSGARTGELFF
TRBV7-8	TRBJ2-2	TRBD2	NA	TGTGCCAGCAGCTTATCTAGCGGGGCCTCCAACACCGGGGAGCTGTTTTTT	CASSLSSGASNTGELFF
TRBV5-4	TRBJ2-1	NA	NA	TGTGCCAGCAGCTTCCGGGACGCCTACAATGAGCAGTTCTTC	CASSFRDAYNEQFF
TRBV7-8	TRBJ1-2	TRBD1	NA	TGTGCCAGCAGCACACAGGGGCTAGGCTATGGCTACACCTTC	CASSTQGLGYGYTF
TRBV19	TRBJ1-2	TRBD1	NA	TGTGCCAGTTTGGGACAGCTTACTAACTATGGCTACACCTTC	CASLGQLTNYGYTF
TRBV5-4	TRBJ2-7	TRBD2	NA	TGTGCCAGCGGGACTAGCGGGAGCTCCTACGAGCAGTACTTC	CASGTSGSSYEQYF
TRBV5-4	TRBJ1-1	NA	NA	TGTGCCAGCAGCTTGAGGCGGGGGAACACTGAAGCTTTCTTT	CASSLRRGNTEAFF
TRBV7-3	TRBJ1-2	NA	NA	TGTGCCAGCAGCTCATTTGCTCCCGAGGGCTACACCTTC	CASSSFAPEGYTF
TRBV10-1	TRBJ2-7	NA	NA	TGCGCCAGCAGTGGCTCCTACGAGCAGTACTTC	CASSGSYEQYF
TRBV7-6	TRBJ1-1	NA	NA	TGTGCCAGCAGCCCCGAAGGCAGGGCCCGACGACTTAACACTGAAGCTTTCTTT	CASSPEGRARRLNTEAFF
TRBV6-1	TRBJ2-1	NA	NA	TGTGCCAGCACGGTTGCTCAGTCCTACAATGAGCAGTTCTTC	CASTVAQSYNEQFF
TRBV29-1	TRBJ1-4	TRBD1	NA	TGCAGCGGCGGCAGGGGGCCCGAGGAAAAACTGTTTTTT	CSGGRGPEEKLFF
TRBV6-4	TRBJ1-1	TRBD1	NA	TGTGCCAGCAGTGCGCACAGGGGGCGATCCACTGAAGCTTTCTTT	CASSAHRGRSTEAFF
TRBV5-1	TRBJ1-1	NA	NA	TGCGCCAGCACTTCCACAGGGAAGGGGTACACTGAAGCTTTCTTT	CASTSTGKGYTEAFF
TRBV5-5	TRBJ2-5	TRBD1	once	TGTGCCAGCATCGGGACAGGGTATTACGAGACCCAGTACTTC	CASIGTGYYETQYF
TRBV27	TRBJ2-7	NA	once	TGTGCCAGCAGTTTATCCTTACCTACGGAGGGGTACGAGCAGTACTTC	CASSLSLPTEGYEQYF
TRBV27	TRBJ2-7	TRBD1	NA	TGTGCCAGCCAATTGAGGGACAGATATTACTTC	CASQLRDRYYF
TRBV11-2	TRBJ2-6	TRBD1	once	TGTGCCAGCAGCCCCAGGACAGGGGCTGGGGCCAACGTCCTGACTTTC	CASSPRTGAGANVLTF
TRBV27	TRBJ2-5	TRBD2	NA	TGTGCCAGCAGTTCCCTAGCGGGGGGGCCTCAAGAGACCCAGTACTTC	CASSSLAGGPQETQYF
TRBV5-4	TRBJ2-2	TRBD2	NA	TGTGCCAGCAGCCCCGGGACTAGCGGGGGGGCTAACACCGGGGAGCTGTTTTTT	CASSPGTSGGANTGELFF
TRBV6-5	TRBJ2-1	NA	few	TGTGCCAGCAGTCGGGGATCCTACAATGAGCAGTTCTTC	CASSRGSYNEQFF
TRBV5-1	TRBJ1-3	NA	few	TGCGCCAGCAGCTACCTCTCACTGTCATCGAGCTCTGGAAACACCATATATTTT	CASSYLSLSSSSGNTIYF
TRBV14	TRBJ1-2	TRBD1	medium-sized	TGTGCCAGCAGCCAGCTCCGGGGACAGGGGGACTATGGCTACACCTTC	CASSQLRGQGDYGYTF
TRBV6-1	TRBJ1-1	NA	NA	TGTGCCAGTCGAAGGGCGGGGGCTGACACTGAAGCTTTCTTT	CASRRAGADTEAFF
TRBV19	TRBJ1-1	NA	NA	TGTGCCAGTAGTTCCACCACAGTGAACACTGAAGCTTTCTTT	CASSSTTVNTEAFF
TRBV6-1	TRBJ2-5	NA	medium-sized	TGTGCCAGCACCCTCTATAGGGGACGGCAAGAGACCCAGTACTTC	CASTLYRGRQETQYF
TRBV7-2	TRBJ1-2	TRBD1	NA	TGTGCCAGCAGCCGGACAGGGGTAAACTATGGCTACACCTTC	CASSRTGVNYGYTF
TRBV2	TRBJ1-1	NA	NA	TGTGCCAGCAGTGGAGGGCAGTCAGCTTTCTTT	CASSGGQSAFF
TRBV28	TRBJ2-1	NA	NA	TGTGCCAGCCAACCTGCAGGCTCTAATTACAATGAGCAGTTCTTC	CASQPAGSNYNEQFF